There are a few counts of the clone carrying this TCR beta chain. This CDR3 comprises 18 residues. V was shortened by 0 bases and J by 4 bases, with 20 bases between the two germline ends. Germline assignment: CDR1 LGHNA and CDR2 YNFKEQ. This sample is part of a study of cytomegalovirus exposure and HLA in healthy donors. Use of 60 Vbeta and 13 Jbeta primers characterized the PCR. Clones were read by immunoSEQ multiplex PCR, and TCRdb kept only the in-frame ones, dropping some. The table lists around 100,000 clones, 55% to 80% of them singletons, with 2.2% in the top ten. This receptor was identified in a young woman in good health and CMV-seronegative. Sample: PBMCs. This chain joins TRBV4-2 and TRBJ2-3; possible D gene TRBD2, 7 bases. The chain's CDR3 is CASSQDIDVGGGADTQYF. The CDR3 nucleotides are TGTGCCAGCAGCCAAGATATTGATGTGGGCGGGGGCGCAGATACGCAGTATTTT.